This TCR beta chain is drawn from a study of blood T cell repertoires in COVID-19. In the original processing: How many nucleated cells were present was estimated from reference gene primer amplification. The repertoire was sequenced with immunoSEQ multiplex PCR; TCRdb's copy has only in-frame clones and lacks some. V, J and clone size were drawn from that table, and D and trimming were deduced from the DNA. There are about 130,000 clones in the sample; 75% to 85% occur only once, and about 39% lies in the top ten. There are 18 residues in the CDR3. The trim removed 4 bases at V and 0 bases at J, leaving 11 bases unmatched. Germline-derived CDR1 and CDR2 are MNHNS and SASEGT.

This clonotype was sampled from a man aged 40-49 years with active or convalescent COVID-19. The chain links TRBV6-1 to TRBJ2-3, with 9 bases identical to TRBD2. The sample was peripheral blood. CDR3 DNA sequence: TGTGCCAGCAGTGCCACCCTGGCTAGCGGGACTAGCACAGATACGCAGTATTTT. It codes for CASSATLASGTSTDTQYF.